Listed below are T cell receptor beta chains from one sample, sequenced in a study of blood T cell repertoires in COVID-19. This table comes from immunoSEQ multiplex PCR, and its TCRdb copy is limited to in-frame clones, with some not included. The sample shows 150,000 to 200,000 clones, roughly 81% of them seen only once. The specimen sequenced was peripheral blood. The source of these receptors is an elderly woman with COVID-19, enrolled during active disease. Each CDR3 is given with its conserved first and last residue. A D gene is named only where the DNA matches it firmly. Where a row states a size, it is once, few, many or the class of an expanded clone; other rows omit it.

V gene	J gene	CDR3 length	clone size	D gene	CDR3 protein	CDR3 DNA
TRBV7-3	TRBJ2-1	15	once	.	CASSLTTGFYNEQFF	TGTGCCAGCAGCTTAACAACAGGTTTCTACAATGAGCAGTTCTTC
TRBV11-3	TRBJ2-5	12	.	.	CASSLDPETQYF	TGTGCCAGCAGCTTAGACCCGGAGACCCAGTACTTC
TRBV2	TRBJ2-1	14	.	TRBD2	CASRGTSGYNEQFF	TGTGCCAGCAGGGGGACTAGCGGCTACAATGAGCAGTTCTTC
TRBV27	TRBJ1-1	13	.	.	CASSLFPGTEAFF	TGTGCCAGCAGTTTATTCCCGGGAACTGAAGCTTTCTTT
TRBV13	TRBJ2-2	16	.	TRBD1	CASGTFDRGGTGELFF	TGTGCCAGTGGTACCTTCGACAGGGGGGGAACCGGGGAGCTGTTTTTT
TRBV14	TRBJ2-5	17	.	.	CASSQDWVIGDGETQYF	TGTGCCAGCAGCCAAGATTGGGTAATAGGGGATGGAGAGACCCAGTACTTC
TRBV6-5	TRBJ1-5	14	.	.	CASSSTTGNQPQHF	TGTGCCAGCAGTTCCACGACAGGCAATCAGCCCCAGCATTTT
TRBV28	TRBJ2-5	13	.	TRBD2	CASRGGVFETQYF	TGTGCCAGCAGGGGAGGGGTGTTCGAGACCCAGTACTTC
TRBV18	TRBJ1-5	14	.	.	CASSPGGADQPQHF	TGTGCCAGCTCGCCCGGGGGGGCCGATCAGCCCCAGCATTTT
TRBV2	TRBJ1-6	13	.	.	CASSANFNSPLHF	TGTGCCAGCAGTGCAAACTTTAATTCACCCCTCCACTTT
TRBV2	TRBJ2-2	13	.	.	CASSEQFTGELFF	TGTGCCAGCAGTGAGCAGTTCACCGGGGAGCTGTTTTTT
TRBV19	TRBJ2-7	15	.	TRBD1	CASSFGTGLTYEQYF	TGTGCCAGTAGTTTCGGGACAGGGCTCACCTACGAGCAGTACTTC
TRBV6-5	TRBJ1-2	15	.	.	CASSFDRSRLYGYTF	TGTGCCAGCAGCTTCGACAGATCCCGGCTCTATGGCTACACCTTC
TRBV6-5	TRBJ1-2	12	.	.	CASRLLGLPYTF	TGTGCCAGCCGTCTTTTGGGCTTGCCATACACCTTC
TRBV27	TRBJ1-6	14	.	.	CASSLTFANSPLHF	TGTGCCAGCAGTCTCACATTCGCCAATTCACCCCTCCACTTT
TRBV28	TRBJ1-4	15	.	.	CASSLLEQGGEKLFF	TGTGCCAGCAGTCTGCTGGAGCAGGGCGGTGAAAAACTGTTTTTT
TRBV7-8	TRBJ2-7	16	.	.	CASGKVVGTPGKEQYF	TGTGCCAGCGGAAAAGTCGTCGGCACCCCGGGGAAAGAGCAGTACTTC
TRBV19	TRBJ2-7	14	.	.	CASSIDSLSYEQYF	TGTGCCAGTAGTATCGACAGCCTGTCCTACGAGCAGTACTTC
TRBV19	TRBJ2-2	15	.	TRBD1	CASVRDRELTGELFF	TGTGCCAGTGTCCGGGACAGGGAATTGACCGGGGAGCTGTTTTTT
TRBV3-1/TRBV3-2	TRBJ1-6	15	.	TRBD1	CASSNVRDSNSPLHF	TGTGCCAGCAGCAACGTCCGGGACAGCAATTCACCCCTCCACTTT
TRBV18	TRBJ2-5	15	.	.	CASSPGTADQETQYF	TGTGCCAGCTCACCGGGCACAGCGGACCAAGAGACCCAGTACTTC
TRBV7-8	TRBJ2-7	15	once	TRBD1	CASSLGGRGSYEQYF	TGTGCCAGCAGCTTAGGCGGCAGGGGGTCCTACGAGCAGTACTTC
TRBV4-3	TRBJ2-7	14	.	TRBD2	CASSQDSGTYEQYF	TGCGCCAGCAGCCAAGACAGCGGGACCTACGAGCAGTACTTC
TRBV6-5	TRBJ2-1	13	.	.	CASNPTVYNEQFF	TGTGCCAGCAACCCGACAGTTTACAATGAGCAGTTCTTC
TRBV28	TRBJ2-1	15	.	TRBD2	CASSFGTRTHNEQFF	TGTGCCAGCAGTTTCGGGACTAGAACCCACAATGAGCAGTTCTTC
TRBV5-1	TRBJ2-1	14	.	TRBD1	CASRPGQVSDEQFF	TGCGCCAGCAGACCGGGACAGGTGAGCGATGAGCAGTTCTTC
TRBV5-6	TRBJ1-2	14	.	.	CASSLLSGASGYTF	TGTGCCAGCAGCTTGCTGTCAGGGGCGTCTGGCTACACCTTC
TRBV6-4	TRBJ2-1	16	.	TRBD2	CASSDSSGGPTNEQFF	TGTGCCAGCAGTGATTCTAGCGGGGGCCCTACAAATGAGCAGTTCTTC